This TCR beta chain was captured by sequencing in a study of blood T cell repertoires in COVID-19. The wider study: Sites in the United States, Italy and Spain provided acute and convalescent COVID-19 samples.

The repertoire was sequenced with immunoSEQ multiplex PCR; TCRdb's copy has only in-frame clones and lacks some. The sample includes 250,000 to 350,000 clones, about 90% of them seen just once. The CDR3 contains 13 residues. V lost 4 bases, J lost 3 bases, and 9 bases lay in between. Germline CDR1 and CDR2: LGHDT and YNNKEL (reference sequence). Comments on this clone: Other DNA sequences in this specimen translate into the identical CDR3.

This chain uses TRBV3-1 (or the pseudogene TRBV3-2) with TRBJ1-2; tentative D call: TRBD1 (6 bases). The specimen was peripheral blood. The clonotype originates from a woman in her fifties or sixties who had recovered from COVID-19. CDR3 sequence (DNA): TGTGCCAGCAGCCGGACAGTGGACTATGGCTACACCTTC. It specifies CASSRTVDYGYTF.